This T cell receptor beta chain was profiled in a study of T cell repertoires in cytomegalovirus infection. Germline CDR1 is SGHVS and CDR2 is FQNEAQ. V lost 6 bases and J lost 4; bases outside the gene matches: 4. This CDR3 contains 13 residues. This clonotype was picked up many times. What it binds is not known. Study conclusions and caveats: In two of eight donors, the top clonotype was HLA-C-restricted CMV-specific.

Each CDR3 protein gets one entry after TCRdb re-called the reads with MiXCR. This sample has about 530,000 distinct CDR3 sequences, with 26% found just once. The sequenced sample was PBMCs. The chain carries TRBV7-8 and TRBJ1-1; 8 bases are shared with TRBD1. This sequence originates from a human donor in good health (CMV status not recorded). Some clones in this sample may be carry-over from other donors' samples. CDR3 DNA sequence: TGTGCCAGCAGTACCACAGGGGGCACTGAAGCTTTCTTT. Residues: CASSTTGGTEAFF.